This is a list of T cell receptor beta chains from one sample in a study of early T cells in non-severe SARS-CoV-2 infection. Using its own MiXCR run on the 5' RACE reads, TCRdb lists one record per CDR3 protein. This sample has approximately 70,000 distinct CDR3 sequences, with roughly 10% found just once. The material sequenced was whole blood, taken at baseline. These receptor sequences come from an adult who was a healthcare worker with PCR-confirmed SARS-CoV-2 infection or an uninfected control (not recorded which). Each CDR3 is given with its conserved first and last residue. Each record gives: V gene, J gene, D gene, clone size, CDR3 protein, CDR3 DNA. The D gene is left open where the match is weak. Clone size is given for some rows only: seen once, a few or many times, or a class if the clone is expanded.

>TRBV20-1|TRBJ2-1|TRBD2|many
CSAPSGTSRYNEQFF
TGCAGTGCTCCCTCCGGGACTAGCAGGTACAATGAGCAGTTCTTC
>TRBV20-1|TRBJ2-7|TRBD2|-
CSARIPSSGGPQQYF
TGCAGTGCTAGGATACCGAGTAGCGGGGGACCGCAGCAGTACTTC
>TRBV5-1|TRBJ2-3|-|-
CASSEVVDTQYF
TGCGCCAGCAGCGAGGTTGTAGATACGCAGTATTTT
>TRBV10-3|TRBJ2-7|TRBD1|many
CAITLSGTGTEQYF
TGTGCCATCACCTTATCCGGGACAGGGACGGAGCAGTACTTC
>TRBV20-1|TRBJ2-4|-|medium-sized
CSWADRAKNIQYF
TGCAGTTGGGCTGACAGAGCCAAAAACATTCAGTACTTC
>TRBV5-1|TRBJ2-1|TRBD2|-
CASSLGLAGGSNEQFF
TGCGCCAGCAGCTTGGGACTAGCGGGCGGAAGCAATGAGCAGTTCTTC
>TRBV28|TRBJ1-5|TRBD1|few
CASTWTGGRNQPQHF
TGTGCCAGCACCTGGACAGGGGGAAGGAATCAGCCCCAGCATTTT
>TRBV7-2|TRBJ1-2|-|-
CASSRAVGEGNYGYTF
TGTGCCAGCAGCCGGGCGGTTGGAGAGGGGAACTATGGCTACACCTTC
>TRBV7-3|TRBJ2-6|TRBD2|few
CASSLRGGSIGANVLTF
TGTGCCAGCAGCTTAAGAGGCGGGAGTATTGGGGCCAACGTCCTGACTTTC
>TRBV28|TRBJ2-3|-|many
CASSFGGTPYTDTQYF
TGTGCCAGCAGTTTTGGTGGGACTCCCTACACAGATACGCAGTATTTT
>TRBV7-9|TRBJ2-1|-|many
CASSSGGGPDEQFF
TGTGCCAGCAGCTCAGGTGGGGGCCCTGATGAGCAGTTCTTC
>TRBV10-3|TRBJ1-5|-|few
CAICRDSNQPQHF
TGTGCCATCTGCAGGGATAGCAATCAGCCCCAGCATTTT
>TRBV20-1|TRBJ1-1|-|-
CSAMIRARGVTEAFF
TGCAGTGCTATGATCCGGGCCCGGGGGGTGACTGAAGCTTTCTTT
>TRBV20-1|TRBJ2-1|TRBD2|many
CSARDPSGHYNEQFF
TGCAGTGCTAGAGATCCTAGCGGCCACTACAATGAGCAGTTCTTC
>TRBV20-1|TRBJ2-7|TRBD2|many
CSARTPLRTSGTYEQYF
TGCAGTGCTAGGACCCCCCTTAGGACTAGCGGGACCTACGAGCAGTACTTC
>TRBV19|TRBJ2-1|-|few
CASPPWASESYNEQFF
TGTGCCAGTCCCCCCTGGGCTAGCGAATCCTACAATGAGCAGTTCTTC
>TRBV7-9|TRBJ2-3|TRBD2|-
CASSTGTSATTDTQYF
TGTGCCAGCAGCACCGGGACTAGCGCAACCACAGATACGCAGTATTTT
>TRBV6-6|TRBJ2-1|-|-
CASRPGSKGSYNEQFF
TGTGCCAGCAGGCCCGGGTCCAAAGGGTCCTACAATGAGCAGTTCTTC
>TRBV2|TRBJ1-2|-|few
CASSGQGVGGYTF
TGTGCCAGCAGTGGGCAGGGAGTGGGCGGCTACACCTTC
>TRBV7-8|TRBJ2-7|-|few
CASSYRPAPYEQYF
TGTGCCAGCAGCTACCGACCAGCCCCCTACGAGCAGTACTTC
>TRBV7-9|TRBJ2-2|TRBD1|-
CASSRHGTGISKAGELFF
TGTGCCAGCAGCCGCCACGGGACAGGGATTTCCAAAGCCGGGGAGCTGTTTTTT
>TRBV28|TRBJ2-7|-|few
CASSLRRVEDEQYF
TGTGCCAGCAGTTTACGGCGGGTGGAGGACGAGCAGTACTTC
>TRBV4-3|TRBJ2-3|TRBD2|-
CASSRTSVAGDTQYF
TGCGCCAGCAGCCGTACTAGCGTAGCTGGGGATACGCAGTATTTT
>TRBV6-2/TRBV6-3|TRBJ2-4|-|few
CATSTLNIQYF
TGTGCCACCTCCACTTTAAACATTCAGTACTTC
>TRBV12-3/TRBV12-4|TRBJ2-7|-|many
CASSLRGEDEQYF
TGTGCCAGCAGTTTAAGAGGGGAGGACGAGCAGTACTTC
>TRBV30|TRBJ2-7|TRBD1|-
CVWSAGQGPYEQYF
TGTGTCTGGAGTGCAGGACAGGGGCCCTACGAGCAGTACTTC
>TRBV7-9|TRBJ1-1|-|-
CASIESGFGVNTEAFF
TGTGCCAGCATCGAGTCGGGTTTTGGGGTTAACACTGAAGCTTTCTTT
>TRBV20-1|TRBJ1-2|-|many
CSARPGPGYGYTF
TGCAGTGCCCGTCCCGGGCCTGGCTATGGCTACACCTTC
>TRBV29-1|TRBJ2-1|TRBD2|-
CSAAGDGYNEQFF
TGCAGCGCAGCGGGAGACGGGTACAATGAGCAGTTCTTC
>TRBV10-3|TRBJ2-2|-|many
CAISPTDRTGELFF
TGTGCCATCAGTCCTACGGATCGTACCGGGGAGCTGTTTTTT
>TRBV12-3/TRBV12-4|TRBJ2-7|-|few
CASGQTKVQYF
TGTGCCAGCGGGCAGACTAAGGTGCAGTACTTC
>TRBV20-1|TRBJ1-5|-|many
CSARREINQPQHF
TGCAGTGCTAGGAGGGAAATCAATCAGCCCCAGCATTTT
>TRBV7-8|TRBJ2-1|TRBD2|few
CASSSSLAGDNEQFF
TGTGCCAGCAGCTCCTCACTAGCGGGAGACAATGAGCAGTTCTTC
>TRBV9|TRBJ2-2|-|-
CASSVARLTGELFF
TGTGCCAGCAGCGTAGCGCGGCTTACCGGGGAGCTGTTTTTT
>TRBV28|TRBJ2-1|-|few
CASSFDRSSYNEQFF
TGTGCCAGCAGTTTTGACAGGAGCTCCTACAATGAGCAGTTCTTC
>TRBV20-1|TRBJ2-2|-|-
CSASYVANTGELFF
TGCAGTGCTAGTTACGTCGCGAACACCGGGGAGCTGTTTTTT
>TRBV27|TRBJ2-2|TRBD2|many
CASSLNGRFTGELFF
TGTGCCAGCAGTTTAAACGGGAGGTTCACCGGGGAGCTGTTTTTT
>TRBV20-1|TRBJ2-3|-|-
CSASLGPDTQYF
TGCAGTGCTAGTCTAGGCCCAGATACGCAGTATTTT
>TRBV28|TRBJ2-6|-|many
CASSLSGGANVLTF
TGTGCCAGCAGTTTATCTGGTGGGGCCAACGTCCTGACTTTC
>TRBV7-2|TRBJ2-1|-|few
CASDRGSSYNEQFF
TGTGCCAGCGACCGGGGAAGCTCCTACAATGAGCAGTTCTTC
>TRBV6-5|TRBJ1-1|-|-
CASSYQGIITEAFF
TGTGCCAGCAGTTACCAGGGGATAATCACTGAAGCTTTCTTT
>TRBV28|TRBJ2-3|TRBD2|many
CASRGGLARTDTQYF
TGTGCCAGCAGGGGAGGACTAGCCCGCACAGATACGCAGTATTTT